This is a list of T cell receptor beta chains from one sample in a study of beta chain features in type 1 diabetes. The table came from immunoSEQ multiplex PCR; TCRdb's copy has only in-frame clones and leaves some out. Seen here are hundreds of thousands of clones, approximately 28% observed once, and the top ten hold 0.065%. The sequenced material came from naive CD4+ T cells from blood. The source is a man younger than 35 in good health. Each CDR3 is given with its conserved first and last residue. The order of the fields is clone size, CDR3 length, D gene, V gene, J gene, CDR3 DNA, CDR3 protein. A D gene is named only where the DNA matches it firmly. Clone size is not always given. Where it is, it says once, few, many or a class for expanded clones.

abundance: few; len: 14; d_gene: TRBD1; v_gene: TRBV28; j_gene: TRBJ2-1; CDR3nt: TGTGCCAGCATTCCGGGACAGGGTTTTTGGGAGCAGTTCTTC; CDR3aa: CASIPGQGFWEQFF
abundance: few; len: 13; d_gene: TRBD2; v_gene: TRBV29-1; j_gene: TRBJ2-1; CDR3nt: TGCAGCGGAAAGCGGGAGGGCCAGAATGAGCAGTTCTTC; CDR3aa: CSGKREGQNEQFF
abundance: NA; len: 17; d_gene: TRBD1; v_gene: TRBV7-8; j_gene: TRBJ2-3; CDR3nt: TGTGCCAGCAGCTCGGTCCGGGACAGGGGGCGAATTGGTACGCAGTATTTT; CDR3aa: CASSSVRDRGRIGTQYF
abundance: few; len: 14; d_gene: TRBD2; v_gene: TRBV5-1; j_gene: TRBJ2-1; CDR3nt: TGCGCCAGCAGCTCCACAGCGGGAGCTGCTGAGCAGTTCTTC; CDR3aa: CASSSTAGAAEQFF
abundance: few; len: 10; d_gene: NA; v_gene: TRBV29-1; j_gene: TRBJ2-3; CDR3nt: TGCAGCGTGAAAACAGATACGCAGTATTTT; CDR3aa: CSVKTDTQYF
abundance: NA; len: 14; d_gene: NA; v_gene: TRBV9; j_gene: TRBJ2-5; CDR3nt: TGTGCCAGCAGCATCGGAGGGGCCCGAGAGACCCAGTACTTC; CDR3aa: CASSIGGARETQYF
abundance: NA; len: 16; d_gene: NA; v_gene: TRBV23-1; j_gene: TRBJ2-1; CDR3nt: TGCGCCAGCAGTCCCCGGGACCGGAGCTCCTACAATGAGCAGTTCTTC; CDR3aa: CASSPRDRSSYNEQFF
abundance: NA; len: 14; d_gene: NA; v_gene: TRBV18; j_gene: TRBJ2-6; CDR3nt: TGTGCCAGCTCACCGTTGACTGGGGCCAACGTCCTGACTTTC; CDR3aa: CASSPLTGANVLTF
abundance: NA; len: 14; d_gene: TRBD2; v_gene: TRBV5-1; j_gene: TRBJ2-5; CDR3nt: TGCGCCAGCAGCCCATCCGGGACTACGGAGACCCAGTACTTC; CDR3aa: CASSPSGTTETQYF
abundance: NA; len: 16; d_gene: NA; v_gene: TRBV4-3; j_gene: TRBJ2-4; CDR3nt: TGCGCCAGCAGCCAAGATCACAGGCAGAGCAAAAACATTCAGTACTTC; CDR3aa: CASSQDHRQSKNIQYF
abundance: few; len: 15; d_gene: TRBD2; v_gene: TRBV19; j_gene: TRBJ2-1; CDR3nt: TGTGCCAGTAGTATGACTAGCGGGACCTACAATGAGCAGTTCTTC; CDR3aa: CASSMTSGTYNEQFF
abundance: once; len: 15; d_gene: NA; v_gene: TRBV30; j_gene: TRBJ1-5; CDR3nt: TGTGCCTGGAGTTTTCCCGGGACGGACGGGACGGGGGAGCATTTT; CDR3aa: CAWSFPGTDGTGEHF
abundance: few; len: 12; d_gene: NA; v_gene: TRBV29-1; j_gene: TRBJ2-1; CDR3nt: TGCAGCGTTGATCCCTATTACAATGAGCAGTTCTTC; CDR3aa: CSVDPYYNEQFF
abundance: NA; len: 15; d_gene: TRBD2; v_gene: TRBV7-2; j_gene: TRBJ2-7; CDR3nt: TGTGCCAGCAGCTTAGGGGGAGGGCCTGTCAACGAGCAGTACTTC; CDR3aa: CASSLGGGPVNEQYF
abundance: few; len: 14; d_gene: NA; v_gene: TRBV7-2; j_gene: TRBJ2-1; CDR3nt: TGTGCCAGCAGCTTATCCCCCGACCACAATGAGCAGTTCTTC; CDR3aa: CASSLSPDHNEQFF
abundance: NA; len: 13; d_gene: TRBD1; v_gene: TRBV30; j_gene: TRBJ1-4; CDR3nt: TGTGCCTACCTAGGGGGCGCGAATGAAAAACTGTTTTTT; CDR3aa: CAYLGGANEKLFF
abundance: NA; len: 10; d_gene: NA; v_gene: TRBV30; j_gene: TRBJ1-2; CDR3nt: TGTGCCTCAGTAGGCTATGGCTACACCTTC; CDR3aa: CASVGYGYTF
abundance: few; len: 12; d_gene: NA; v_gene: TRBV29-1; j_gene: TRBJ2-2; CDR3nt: TGCAGCGTCCGCAGGGATACCGGGGAGCTGTTTTTT; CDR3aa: CSVRRDTGELFF
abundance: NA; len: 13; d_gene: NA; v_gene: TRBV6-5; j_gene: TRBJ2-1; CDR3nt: TGTGCCAGCGGTCTAGTATTGGGAGTCGAGCAGTTCTTC; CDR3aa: CASGLVLGVEQFF
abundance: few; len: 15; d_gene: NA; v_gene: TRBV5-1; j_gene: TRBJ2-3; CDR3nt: TGCGCCAGCAGCTTCTTGGATGGGAGCACAGATACGCAGTATTTT; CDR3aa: CASSFLDGSTDTQYF
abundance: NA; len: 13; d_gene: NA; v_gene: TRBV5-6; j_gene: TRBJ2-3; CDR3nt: TGTGCCAGCAGCTTGGTGCGGGGAGATACGCAGTATTTT; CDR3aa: CASSLVRGDTQYF
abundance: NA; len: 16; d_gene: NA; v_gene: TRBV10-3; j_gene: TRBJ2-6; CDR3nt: TGTGCCATCAGTCCCTTGCAGGGGTCTGGGGCCAACGTCCTGACTTTC; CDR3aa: CAISPLQGSGANVLTF
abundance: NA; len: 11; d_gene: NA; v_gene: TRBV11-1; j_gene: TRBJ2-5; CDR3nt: TGTGCCAGCAGTTTCAGGGAGACCCAGTACTTC; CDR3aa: CASSFRETQYF
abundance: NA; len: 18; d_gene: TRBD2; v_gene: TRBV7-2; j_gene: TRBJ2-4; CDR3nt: TGTGCCAGCAGCTTAGCGGCTAGCGGGAGCACGGCCAAAAACATTCAGTACTTC; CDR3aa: CASSLAASGSTAKNIQYF
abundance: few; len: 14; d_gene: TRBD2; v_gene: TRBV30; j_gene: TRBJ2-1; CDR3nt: TGTGCCTGGAGGCGGGAGTGGAGCTACAATGAGCAGTTCTTC; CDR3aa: CAWRREWSYNEQFF